This TCR beta chain was documented in a study of cytomegalovirus exposure and HLA in healthy donors (dated by TCRdb to between 2016 and 2019). At the level of the whole study: An earlier analysis of several hundred of the donors reported 276 Gb of sequence data and some 120 million unique TCR beta sequences from roughly 180 million T cells. An early release covering more than 500 HLA-typed donors comprised about 300 gigabases of sequencing data and around 85 million unique TCR sequences. Of the roughly 400 genotyped donors, about 80% fell in the genetic ancestry cluster associated with self-reported Caucasian donors. The aim of the study was to test whether cataloging public T cell receptors could identify signatures of past pathogen exposure. The study profiled the T cell repertoires of 666 subjects by immunosequencing and related them to cytomegalovirus serostatus. A separate validation cohort of more than 100 different subjects was used in addition to the roughly 720-subject first cohort. High-throughput TCR immunosequencing, statistical association of individual TCRs with disease status, and machine learning were combined to predict cytomegalovirus infection status. To study patterns of TCR occurrence, a later analysis re-analyzed previously published TCR beta repertoires from around 660 donors and added high-resolution HLA genotyping. Rather than using new phenotypic data, the later analysis identified candidate immune exposures from TCR beta sequences and from how often those sequences occurred across donors. An earlier analysis of 500 to 650 of the donors applied high-throughput TCR beta sequencing to assess whether each TCR beta V gene segment acted as functional or pseudogenic. Donor age, sex, ethnicity and CMV serostatus were compiled alongside the repertoire data. A later genetic analysis used genome-wide SNP genotypes for about three fifths of the roughly 700 donors, treating that subset as a discovery cohort. All discovery cohort repertoires had been generated on a single sequencing platform. HLA typing covered class I and class II loci at four-digit resolution. The number of typed donors differed by locus: 629-630 for A, B, C, DRB1 and DQB1; roughly 510 for DQA1; about 600 for DPA1; and around 450 for DPB1. Roughly five DR-DQ haplotypes were handled as single units for association and clustering, since linkage in the cohort was strong. Among 398 genotyped donors of the cohort, an average of roughly 240,000 unique TCR beta nucleotide sequences were sequenced per donor, roughly 20% of them non-productive.

With regard to this clone: The target of this receptor is not known. No per-base quality is available; no much larger clone lies one base away.

From the cysteine up to the phenylalanine, the CDR3 has a length of 16 residues. Only the CDR3 DNA stays, 48 bases, in frame from base 1. V loses 0 bases, J loses 2 bases, and the germline ends lie 14 bases apart. CDR1 and CDR2 (SGDLS, YYNGEE) derive from the germline V gene. The cohort consisted of some 670 healthy bone marrow donors. Cohort members were all nominally healthy when sampled, although unrecorded immune exposures were likely present. The donor tested CMV seropositive and was one of the 289 seropositive cohort members. A peripheral blood sample was collected from each donor, and TCR beta sequencing was performed on peripheral blood mononuclear cells. The Qiagen DNeasy Blood Extraction Kit was used to extract genomic DNA from the blood cell samples. Libraries were constructed by the immunoSEQ multiplex PCR assay. For the multiplex PCR, a mixture combining 60 forward primers for TCR Vbeta segments and 13 reverse primers for TCR Jbeta segments was used. Amplification of the CDR3 region of rearranged TCR beta genes was performed with a multiplex PCR assay on genomic DNA. On the Illumina HiSeq System, the amplified TCR beta libraries were sequenced as 87-base-pair reads. The published analysis was carried out like this. A later analysis counted 75 million to 100 million unique TCR beta chains across the 700 or so repertoires, and roughly 11 million of these chains were shared by at least two donors. Raw reads were error-corrected and collapsed into unique sequences by a nearest-neighbor algorithm in which closely related sequences were merged to remove PCR and sequencing errors. CDR3 sequences were aligned to IMGT reference sequences to assign V, D and J gene segments. For a sequence to be retained, a match of at least six nucleotides to both a V gene segment and a J gene segment was required. A rearrangement counted as productive if the CDR3 had no stop codons and remained in frame with V and J, and every other rearrangement counted as non-productive. CDR3 was defined by IMGT convention, running from the second conserved V-encoded cysteine to the conserved J-encoded phenylalanine. In an earlier analysis of roughly 580 of the donors, sequences lacking an unambiguous match to a single V gene segment were excluded. In an earlier analysis of about 590 of the donors, a V segment was called functional when productive rearrangements were above 56.7%, and segregating when the standard deviation between donors exceeded 5%. A statistical classification framework was developed to diagnose cytomegalovirus status using the catalog of TCR beta chain sequences. A later analysis assigned V and J genes by comparing TCR nucleotide sequences with IMGT/GENE-DB human TR gene sequences. Using the TCRdist pipeline, a later analysis assigned CDR3 sequences along with most-parsimonious VDJ recombination scenarios. In a later analysis, each TCR beta chain was defined by its CDR3 amino acid sequence together with its V-gene family, and reads lacking a unique V-gene family were excluded. A later analysis removed roughly 590 highly shared, low-generation-probability nucleotide sequences to deal with suspected cross-contamination and a sequencing artifact. A later analysis calculated a clonal expansion index for each public chain from normalized within-repertoire ranks of inferred template counts. Generation probabilities in a later analysis came from a VDJ recombination model fitted to out-of-frame rearrangements, and those results were checked against IGoR. In a later analysis, hypergeometric tests were used to score TCR-TCR, TCR-HLA and TCR-CMV co-occurrence, with a repertoire-size bias correction applied to TCR pairs. To estimate false discovery rates, a later analysis permuted the HLA or CMV assignments 20 times. A later analysis grouped co-occurring TCRs with DBSCAN, adding TCRdist sequence similarity when clustering within HLA-allele-positive subsets. For co-occurrence clustering, repertoires with fewer than 30,000 or more than 120,000 public chains were excluded, along with 4 to 6 repertoires with anomalous nucleotide sharing. TCRdb mirrors the immuneACCESS table, restricted to in-frame sequences. Some clones are absent from its copies; in checked studies, under half trace to an unresolved V gene, and the reason for the others is unknown. The V and J calls and clone size are taken from that table; D and trimming were inferred from the DNA. The sample table holds roughly 140,000 clones, of which approximately 60% were seen once. The top ten constitute around 7.1% of the sample.

Findings and caveats that apply to the study as a whole: The cohort was sequenced for TCR beta chains only, and without alpha or paired-chain data the features that could be detected were limited. According to a later analysis, parvovirus B19, influenza, CMV and Epstein-Barr virus appeared linked to several top co-occurrence clusters. According to the authors, the approach could potentially be generalized to other disease states and immunological phenotypes. A later analysis found that TCR association rates varied across HLA loci, with DRB1 alleles showing the most associated TCRs and HLA-C alleles the fewest. Most CMV-associated TCR beta chains appeared to be HLA-restricted in a later analysis, and the HLA associations seemed to be driven largely by CMV exposure. Most TCR sequences were observed very rarely across donors, whereas some public TCRs were present in many individuals. A later analysis found that HLA-associated TCR beta chains were more clonally expanded and had lower generation probabilities than equally common non-associated chains. In the study, some 180 TCR beta chains were listed as associated with cytomegalovirus. An association between a missense DCLRE1C variant and V-gene and J-gene trimming of TCR beta chains was found in a later genetic analysis and replicated in an independent cohort. Strong co-occurrence of HLA alleles, especially DR and DQ, made assigning TCR associations to individual alleles difficult. In a later analysis, over 15,000 TCR beta sequences were associated with specific HLA alleles at a false discovery rate of 0.05. Immune exposure information for the cohort was limited to CMV serostatus. HLA typing was unavailable for some donors at each locus, so association tests used only the typed subset. The classifier was reported to diagnose cytomegalovirus status with high specificity and sensitivity in both the original cohort and the validation cohort. A further reported finding was that TCR beta sequences accurately predicted the HLA-A and HLA-B alleles for most subjects in the first cohort. A few of the identified cytomegalovirus-associated TCR beta chains were confirmed in vitro to be specific for cytomegalovirus antigens. Correlated functional status among segregating V segments might reflect linkage disequilibrium, but an unknown experimental factor could not be ruled out. Some IMGT-functional V segments, including TRBV6-2 and TRBV6-3, could not be told apart with the 87-base-pair reads, so those segments were excluded. Roughly uniform sequencing depth across donors was assumed in presence/absence analyses, although this assumption may not hold. Compared with the approximately 670-donor mean, donors in an Asian-associated ancestry cluster had fewer N-insertions in productive TCRs, according to a later genetic analysis. Because counts were too low, under 20 rarely observed V segments, including chromosome 9 orphons, were left out of the earlier analysis of some 640 of the donors. The sequencing pipeline was judged likely to have produced a cluster of highly shared sequence variants as a technical artifact. In an earlier analysis of about 550 of the donors, most TCR beta V segments were observed in productive rearrangements about 90% or about 30% of the time, broadly matching IMGT annotations.

The sequencing input was PBMCs. The chain couples TRBV9 to TRBJ2-5; TRBD2 is perhaps the D gene, given 7 matching bases. This TCR derives from a woman aged 55-70 years in good health and CMV-seropositive. The CDR3 loop reads CASSVGVGGAQETQYF. The nucleotide sequence is given as TGTGCCAGCAGCGTAGGGGTAGGGGGGGCTCAAGAGACCCAGTACTTC.